This T cell receptor beta chain was recovered during a study of blood T cells in healthy people across ages. General study points: Diversity figures derived from one million T cells were judged to underestimate the true value. There was no known CMV status for donors, so expanded clonotype changes were possibly confounded.

The CDR3 extends over 16 amino acids. Trimming cost V 10 bases and J 0 bases; bases outside gene matches: 9. Of note for this clonotype: What it recognizes is unknown.

Per-sample PBMC isolation yielded at least 6 million cells. PCR was performed a second time for about 7 to 11 cycles using a sample-barcoded 5' primer and a J-beta primer mix. Each CDR3 protein gets one entry after TCRdb re-called the 5' RACE reads with MiXCR. The sample carries some 730,000 distinct CDR3 sequences, about a fifth recorded once. This sequence was found in a man in his 70s in good health. This chain connects TRBV12-3 or TRBV12-4 to TRBJ2-7; 13 bases agree with TRBD2. Sequencing was carried out using blood. The DNA for the CDR3 is TGTGCCACCCACCCGGGACTAGCGGGGAGCTCCTACGAGCAGTACGTC. Residues: CATHPGLAGSSYEQYV.